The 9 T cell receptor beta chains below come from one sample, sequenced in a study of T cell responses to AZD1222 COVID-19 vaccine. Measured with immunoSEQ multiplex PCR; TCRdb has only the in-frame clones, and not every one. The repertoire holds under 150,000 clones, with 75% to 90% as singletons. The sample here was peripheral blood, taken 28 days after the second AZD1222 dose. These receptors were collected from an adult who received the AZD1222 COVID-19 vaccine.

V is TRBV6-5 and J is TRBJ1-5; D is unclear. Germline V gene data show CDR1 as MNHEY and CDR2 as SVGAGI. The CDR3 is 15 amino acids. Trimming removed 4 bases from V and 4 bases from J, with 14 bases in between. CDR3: CASSSRGTLNQPQHF. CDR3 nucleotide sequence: TGTGCCAGCAGTTCTCGTGGCACACTAAATCAGCCCCAGCATTTT.

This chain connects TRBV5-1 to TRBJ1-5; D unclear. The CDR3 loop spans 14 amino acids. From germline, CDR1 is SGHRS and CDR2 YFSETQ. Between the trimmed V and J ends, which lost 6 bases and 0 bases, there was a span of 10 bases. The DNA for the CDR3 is TGCGCCAGCAAGGAGGACTATAGCAATCAGCCCCAGCATTTT. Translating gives CASKEDYSNQPQHF.

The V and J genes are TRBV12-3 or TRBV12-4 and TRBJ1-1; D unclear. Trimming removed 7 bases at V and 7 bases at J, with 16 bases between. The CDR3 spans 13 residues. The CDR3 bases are TGTGCCAGCACAGAGACCGTCGGAGGTGAAGCTTTCTTT. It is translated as CASTETVGGEAFF.

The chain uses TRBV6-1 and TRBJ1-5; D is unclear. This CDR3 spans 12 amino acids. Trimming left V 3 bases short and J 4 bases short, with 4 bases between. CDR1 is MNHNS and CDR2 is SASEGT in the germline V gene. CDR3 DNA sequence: TGTGCCAGCAGTGATGTTAATCAGCCCCAGCATTTT. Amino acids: CASSDVNQPQHF.

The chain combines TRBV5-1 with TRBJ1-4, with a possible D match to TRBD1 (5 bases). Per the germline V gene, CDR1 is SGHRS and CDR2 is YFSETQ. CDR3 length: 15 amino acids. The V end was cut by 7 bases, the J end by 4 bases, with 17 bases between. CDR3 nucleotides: TGCGCCAGCTCACCCACGGGGGACTTTAATGAAAAACTGTTTTTT. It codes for CASSPTGDFNEKLFF.

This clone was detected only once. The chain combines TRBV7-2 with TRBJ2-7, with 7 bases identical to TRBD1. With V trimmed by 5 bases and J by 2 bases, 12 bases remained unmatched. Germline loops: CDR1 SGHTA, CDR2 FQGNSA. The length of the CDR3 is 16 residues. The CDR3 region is CASSRRQGELTYEQYV. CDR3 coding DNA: TGTGCCAGCAGCCGGCGGCAGGGGGAACTAACCTACGAGCAGTACGTC.

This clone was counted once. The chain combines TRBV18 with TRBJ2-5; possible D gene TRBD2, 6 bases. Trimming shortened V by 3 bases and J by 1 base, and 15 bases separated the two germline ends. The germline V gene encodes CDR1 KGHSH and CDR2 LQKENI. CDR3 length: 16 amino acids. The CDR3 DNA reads TGTGCCAGCTCACCCAGACAAAGGGGAGGCCAAGAGACCCAGTACTTC. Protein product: CASSPRQRGGQETQYF.

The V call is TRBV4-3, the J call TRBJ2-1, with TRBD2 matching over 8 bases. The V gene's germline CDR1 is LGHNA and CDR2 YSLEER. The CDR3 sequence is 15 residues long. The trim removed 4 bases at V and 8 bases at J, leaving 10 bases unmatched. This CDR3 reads CASSPGGGGIHEQFF. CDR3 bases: TGCGCCAGCAGCCCCGGAGGCGGGGGGATCCATGAGCAGTTCTTC.

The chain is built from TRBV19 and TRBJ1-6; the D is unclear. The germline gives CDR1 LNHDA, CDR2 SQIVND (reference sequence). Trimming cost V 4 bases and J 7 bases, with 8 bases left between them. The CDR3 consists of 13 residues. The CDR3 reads CASSKSWNSPLHF. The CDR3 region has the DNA TGTGCCAGTAGTAAAAGTTGGAATTCACCCCTCCACTTT.